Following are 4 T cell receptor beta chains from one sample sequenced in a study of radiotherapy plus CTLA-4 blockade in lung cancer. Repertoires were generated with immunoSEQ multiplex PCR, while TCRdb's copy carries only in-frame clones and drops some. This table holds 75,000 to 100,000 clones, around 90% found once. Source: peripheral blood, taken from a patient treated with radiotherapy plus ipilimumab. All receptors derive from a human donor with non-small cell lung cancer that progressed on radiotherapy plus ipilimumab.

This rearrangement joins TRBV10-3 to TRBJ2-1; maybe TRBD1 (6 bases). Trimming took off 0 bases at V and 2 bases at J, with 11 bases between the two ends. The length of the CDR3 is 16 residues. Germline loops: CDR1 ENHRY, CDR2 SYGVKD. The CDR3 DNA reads TGTGCCATCAGTGAGTCGGCAGGGGTAACCTACAATGAGCAGTTCTTC. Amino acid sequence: CAISESAGVTYNEQFF.

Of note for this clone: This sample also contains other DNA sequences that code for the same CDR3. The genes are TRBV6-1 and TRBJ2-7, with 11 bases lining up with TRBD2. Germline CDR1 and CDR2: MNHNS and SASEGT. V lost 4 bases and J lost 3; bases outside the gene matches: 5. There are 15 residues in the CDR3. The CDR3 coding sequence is TGTGCCAGCAGTGGGGGGACTAGCGGAAACTACGAGCAGTACTTC. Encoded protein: CASSGGTSGNYEQYF.

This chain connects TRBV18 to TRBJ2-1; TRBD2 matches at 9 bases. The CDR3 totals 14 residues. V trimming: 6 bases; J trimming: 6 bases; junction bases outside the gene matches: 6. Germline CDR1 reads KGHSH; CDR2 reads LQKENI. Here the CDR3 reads CASSDLAGSNEQFF. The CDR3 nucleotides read TGTGCCAGCTCGGACCTAGCGGGAAGCAATGAGCAGTTCTTC. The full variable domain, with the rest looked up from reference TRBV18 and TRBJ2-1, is NAGVMQNPRHLVRRRGQEARLRCSPMKGHSHVYWYRQLPEEGLKFMVYLQKENIIDESGMPKERFSAEFPKEGPSILRIQQVVRGDSAAYFCASSDLAGSNEQFFGPGTRLTVL.

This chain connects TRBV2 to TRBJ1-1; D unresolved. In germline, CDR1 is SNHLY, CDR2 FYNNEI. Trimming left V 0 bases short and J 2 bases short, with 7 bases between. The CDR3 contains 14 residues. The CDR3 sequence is CASSEARFNTEAFF. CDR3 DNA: TGTGCCAGCAGTGAAGCGCGGTTCAACACTGAAGCTTTCTTT.